A single sample is the source of the 11 T cell receptor beta chains below, sequenced in a study of T cell responses to AZD1222 COVID-19 vaccine. Assay: immunoSEQ multiplex PCR; the TCRdb copy retains only in-frame clones and omits some. The sample carries 85,000 to 95,000 clones, approximately 91% recorded once. The material was peripheral blood, obtained 28 days after the second AZD1222 dose. The receptors shown here come from an adult who received the AZD1222 COVID-19 vaccine.

This clone was detected only once. The chain couples TRBV7-3 to TRBJ1-1; D not resolved. The CDR3 consists of 15 residues. Germline V gives CDR1 SGHTA, CDR2 FQGTGA. V dropped 2 bases and J dropped 0 bases, with 10 bases sitting between them. As DNA, the CDR3 is TGTGCCAGCAGCTTAGGTATGCTAGTGAACACTGAAGCTTTCTTT. This translates into CASSLGMLVNTEAFF.

The chain carries TRBV3-1 (or the pseudogene TRBV3-2) and TRBJ1-6, with D unclear. CDR3 length: 12 amino acids. Per the germline V gene, CDR1 is LGHDT and CDR2 is YNNKEL (reference sequence). Trimming removed 4 bases from V and 8 bases from J, with 6 bases in between. CDR3 DNA: TGTGCCAGCAGCCGACTGGATTCACCCCTCCACTTT. Amino acid sequence: CASSRLDSPLHF.

The chain recombines TRBV4-1 with TRBJ2-7; 7 bases line up with TRBD1. CDR1 MGHRA and CDR2 YSYEKL come from the germline V gene. Trimming cost V 2 bases and J 0 bases; bases outside gene matches: 1. The length of the CDR3 is 14 residues. The CDR3 reads CASSQSGGSYEQYF. CDR3 DNA sequence: TGCGCCAGCAGCCAATCAGGGGGCTCCTACGAGCAGTACTTC.

The chain recombines TRBV19 with TRBJ1-5, with a possible D match to TRBD1 (5 bases). CDR3 length: 14 amino acids. Trimming removed 1 base from V and 3 bases from J, with 7 bases in between. In germline, CDR1 is LNHDA, CDR2 SQIVND (reference sequence). The CDR3 loop is CASSIGQNNQPQHF. The CDR3, as DNA: TGTGCCAGTAGTATAGGACAGAACAATCAGCCCCAGCATTTT.

The J gene is TRBJ2-5, the V gene TRBV7-8; D gene unclear. The CDR3 is 13 residues long. The V gene's germline CDR1 is SGHVS and CDR2 FQNEAQ. The germline V and J ends were trimmed by 1 base and 2 bases, with 5 bases remaining between them. The CDR3 region has the DNA TGTGCCAGCAGCTTAGGCAAACAAGAGACCCAGTACTTC. Its protein product is CASSLGKQETQYF.

The chain carries TRBV27 and TRBJ2-7, with D tentatively TRBD1 (6 bases). The CDR3 runs 14 residues. In germline, CDR1 is MNHEY, CDR2 SMNVEV (reference sequence). Trimming took 5 bases from V and 1 from J, leaving 12 bases between them. CDR3 in amino acids: CASSPRDTSYEQYF. CDR3 in DNA: TGTGCCAGCAGTCCCCGGGACACGTCCTACGAGCAGTACTTC.

The J gene is TRBJ1-6, the V gene TRBV28, with a possible D match to TRBD1 (6 bases). Germline V gives CDR1 MDHEN, CDR2 SYDVKM. The CDR3 is made up of 13 amino acids. Trimming stripped 7 bases from V and 7 bases from J, with 11 bases between. CDR3 nucleotides: TGTGCCAGCATTGGAGGGGGGAATTCACCCCTCCACTTT. Translation: CASIGGGNSPLHF.

There are many counts of this clone. The rearrangement uses TRBV5-1 and TRBJ1-4; the match to TRBD1 covers 7 bases. CDR3 length equals 15 residues. CDR1 is SGHRS, CDR2 YFSETQ, per germline. The junction had 8 bases not matched to a gene; V was cut back by 4 bases and J by 5 bases. The CDR3 here is CASSQPGQPNEKLFF. The CDR3 bases are TGCGCCAGCAGCCAACCGGGACAGCCAAATGAAAAACTGTTTTTT.

The chain carries TRBV5-1 and TRBJ1-1; maybe TRBD1 (6 bases). In germline, CDR1 is SGHRS, CDR2 YFSETQ. This CDR3 is 15 amino acids long. Trimming removed 1 base from V and 0 bases from J, with 10 bases in between. CDR3 sequence reads: CASSLYREVNTEAFF. Written as DNA, the CDR3 is TGCGCCAGCAGCTTGTACAGGGAAGTGAACACTGAAGCTTTCTTT.

This clone has a single count. This could be a read error, since a much larger clone is one nucleotide away. The V and J genes are TRBV7-9 and TRBJ2-2; D remains unclear. V lost 1 base and J 1 base, leaving 1 base between the germline ends. The CDR3 extends over 13 amino acids. Germline lookup yields CDR1 SEHNR and CDR2 FQNEAQ (reference sequence). CDR3 sequence reads: CASSLENTGELFF. DNA for the CDR3: TGTGCCAGCAGCTTAGAGAACACCGGGGAGCTGTTTTTT. Based on the CDR3 plus reference TRBV7-9 and TRBJ2-2, the full variable domain is DTGVSQNPRHKITKRGQNVTFRCDPISEHNRLYWYRQTLGQGPEFLTYFQNEAQLEKSRLLSDRFSAERPKGSFSTLEIQRTEQGDSAMYLCASSLENTGELFFGEGSRLTVL.

This rearrangement joins TRBV10-2 to TRBJ1-5; D may be TRBD1 (6 bases). The CDR3 is 15 residues long. V shed 6 bases and J shed 5 bases, with 17 bases lying between them. The germline V gene has CDR1 WSHSY and CDR2 SAAADI. The CDR3 sequence is CASRSTGTWYQPQHF. CDR3 nucleotide sequence: TGCGCCAGCAGGTCCACCGGGACATGGTATCAGCCCCAGCATTTT.